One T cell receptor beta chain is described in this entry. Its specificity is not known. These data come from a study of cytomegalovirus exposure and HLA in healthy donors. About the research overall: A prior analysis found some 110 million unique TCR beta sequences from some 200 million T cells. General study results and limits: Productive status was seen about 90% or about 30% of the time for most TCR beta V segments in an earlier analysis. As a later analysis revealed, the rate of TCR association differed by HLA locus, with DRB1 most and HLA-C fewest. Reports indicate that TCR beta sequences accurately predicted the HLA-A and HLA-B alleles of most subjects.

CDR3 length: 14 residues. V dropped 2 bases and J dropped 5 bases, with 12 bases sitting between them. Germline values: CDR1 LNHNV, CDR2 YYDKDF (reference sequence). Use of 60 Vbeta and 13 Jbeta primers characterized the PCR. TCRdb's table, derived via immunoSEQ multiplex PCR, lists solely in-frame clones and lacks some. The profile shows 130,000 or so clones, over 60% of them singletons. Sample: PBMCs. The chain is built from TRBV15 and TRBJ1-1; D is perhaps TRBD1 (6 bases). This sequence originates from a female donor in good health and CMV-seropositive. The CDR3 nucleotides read TGTGCCACCAGCAGACCGACAGGATGGACTGAAGCTTTCTTT. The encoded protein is CATSRPTGWTEAFF.